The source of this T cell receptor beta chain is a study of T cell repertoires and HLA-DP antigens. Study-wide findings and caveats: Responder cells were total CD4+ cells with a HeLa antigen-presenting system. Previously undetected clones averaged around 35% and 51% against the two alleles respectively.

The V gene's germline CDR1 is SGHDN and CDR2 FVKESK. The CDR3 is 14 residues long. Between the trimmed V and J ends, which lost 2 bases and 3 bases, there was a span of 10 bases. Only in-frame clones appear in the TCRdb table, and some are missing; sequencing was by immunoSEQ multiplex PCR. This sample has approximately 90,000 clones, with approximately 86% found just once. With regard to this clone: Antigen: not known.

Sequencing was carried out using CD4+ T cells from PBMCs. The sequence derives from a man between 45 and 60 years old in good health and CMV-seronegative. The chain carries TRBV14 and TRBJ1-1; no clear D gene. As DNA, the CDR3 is TGTGCCAGCAGCCAACTCAGAGTTCACACTGAAGCTTTCTTT. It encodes CASSQLRVHTEAFF.